What follows are 3 T cell receptor beta chains derived from one specimen sequenced in a study of cytomegalovirus exposure and HLA in healthy donors. The study ran its PCR with 60 Vbeta and 13 Jbeta primers. The data were produced by immunoSEQ multiplex PCR, yet TCRdb's version contains in-frame clones alone and is incomplete. The table includes around 190,000 clones, roughly 85% detected once. The sequencing sample was made of PBMCs. Receptors were obtained from a woman aged 25 to 39 in good health and CMV-seropositive.

This sequence joins TRBV5-1 and TRBJ2-4, with 8 bases fitting TRBD1. The CDR3 has 15 residues. Germline V CDR1 and CDR2: SGHRS, YFSETQ. V lost 1 base to trimming and J lost 4 bases; unmatched junction nucleotides: 4. CDR3 sequence: CASSLPRTGKNIQYF. The CDR3 coding sequence is TGCGCCAGCAGCTTGCCACGGACAGGGAAAAACATTCAGTACTTC.

V usage is TRBV27 and J usage is TRBJ2-1; 11 bases fit TRBD2. The V and J ends lost 5 bases and 5 bases, in that order; junction bases with no gene match: 8. There are 16 residues in the CDR3. From germline, CDR1 is MNHEY and CDR2 SMNVEV (reference sequence). The CDR3 DNA is TGTGCCAGCAGTATTCCGGGACTAGCGGCCCACAATGAGCAGTTCTTC. It codes for CASSIPGLAAHNEQFF.

V gene TRBV7-2 combines with J gene TRBJ1-2; D ambiguous. The CDR3 contains 11 residues. The V end was cut by 4 bases, the J end by 8 bases, with 8 bases between. The germline V gene encodes CDR1 SGHTA and CDR2 FQGNSA. The CDR3 DNA is TGTGCCAGCAGCTGGGCAGGAGGCTACACCTTC. As protein: CASSWAGGYTF.